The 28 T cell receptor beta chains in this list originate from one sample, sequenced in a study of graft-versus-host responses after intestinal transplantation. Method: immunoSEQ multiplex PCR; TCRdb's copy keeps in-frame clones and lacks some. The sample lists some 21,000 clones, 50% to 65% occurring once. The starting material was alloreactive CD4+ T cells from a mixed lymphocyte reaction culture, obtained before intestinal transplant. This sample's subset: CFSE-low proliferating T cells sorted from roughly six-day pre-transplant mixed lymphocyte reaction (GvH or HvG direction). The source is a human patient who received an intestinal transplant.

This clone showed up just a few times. This chain's CDR3 is CASSLRLTGELFF. The CDR3 DNA reads as TGTGCCAGCTCACTGCGGCTCACCGGGGAGCTGTTTTTT. The chain employs TRBV18 and TRBJ2-2, with no clear D. Germline CDR1 is KGHSH and CDR2 is LQKENI. V lost 4 bases, J lost 4 bases, and 7 bases lay in between. The CDR3 length is 13 residues.

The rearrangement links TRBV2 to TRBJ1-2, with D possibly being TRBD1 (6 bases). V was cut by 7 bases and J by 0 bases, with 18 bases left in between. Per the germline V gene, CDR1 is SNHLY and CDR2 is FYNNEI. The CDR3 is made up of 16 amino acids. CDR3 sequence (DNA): TGTGCCAGCACTCACCGGAGCGCAGGGGCTAACTATGGCTACACCTTC. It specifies CASTHRSAGANYGYTF.

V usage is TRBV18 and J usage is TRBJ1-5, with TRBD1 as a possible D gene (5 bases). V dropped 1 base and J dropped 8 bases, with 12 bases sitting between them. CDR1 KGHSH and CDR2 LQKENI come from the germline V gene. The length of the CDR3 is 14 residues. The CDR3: CASSPRSGSEPQHF. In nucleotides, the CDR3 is TGTGCCAGCTCACCACGGTCAGGGTCCGAGCCCCAGCATTTT.

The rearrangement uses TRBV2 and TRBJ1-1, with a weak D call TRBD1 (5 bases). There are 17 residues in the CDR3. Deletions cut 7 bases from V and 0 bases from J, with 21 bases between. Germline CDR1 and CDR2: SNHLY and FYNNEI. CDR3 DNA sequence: TGTGCCAGCAAACGAAGGGGTCGGTATGGGTTGAACACTGAAGCTTTCTTT. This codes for CASKRRGRYGLNTEAFF.

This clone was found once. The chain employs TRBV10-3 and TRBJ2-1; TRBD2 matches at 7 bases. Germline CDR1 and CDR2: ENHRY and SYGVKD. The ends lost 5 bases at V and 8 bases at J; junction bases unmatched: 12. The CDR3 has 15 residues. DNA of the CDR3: TGTGCCATCAGTAAAATAAGCGGGATTGGGCATGAGCAGTTCTTC. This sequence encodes CAISKISGIGHEQFF.

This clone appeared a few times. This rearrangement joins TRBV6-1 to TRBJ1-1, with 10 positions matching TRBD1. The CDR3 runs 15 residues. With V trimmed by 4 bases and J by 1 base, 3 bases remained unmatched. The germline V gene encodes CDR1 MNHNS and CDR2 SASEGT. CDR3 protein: CASSVRDRGNTEAFF. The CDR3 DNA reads TGTGCCAGCAGTGTCCGGGACAGGGGGAACACTGAAGCTTTCTTT.

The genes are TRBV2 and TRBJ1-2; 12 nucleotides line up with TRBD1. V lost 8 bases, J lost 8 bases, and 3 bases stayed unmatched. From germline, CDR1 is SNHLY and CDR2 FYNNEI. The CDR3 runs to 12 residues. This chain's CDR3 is CASRDRGQGYTF. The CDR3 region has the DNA TGTGCCAGCCGGGACAGGGGGCAAGGCTACACCTTC.

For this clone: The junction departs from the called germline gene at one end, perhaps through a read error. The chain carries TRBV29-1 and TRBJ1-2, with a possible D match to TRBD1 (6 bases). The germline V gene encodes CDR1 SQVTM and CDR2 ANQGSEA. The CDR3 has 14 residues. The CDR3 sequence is CSVKEPGALRGYTF. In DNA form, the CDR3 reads TGCAGCGTTAAAGAACCAGGGGCTTTACGTGGCTACACCTTC.

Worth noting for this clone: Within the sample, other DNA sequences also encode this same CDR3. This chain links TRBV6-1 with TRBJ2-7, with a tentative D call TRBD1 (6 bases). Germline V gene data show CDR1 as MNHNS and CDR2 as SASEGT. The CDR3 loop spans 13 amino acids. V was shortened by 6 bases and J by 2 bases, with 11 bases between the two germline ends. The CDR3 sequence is CASSPRGPYEQYF. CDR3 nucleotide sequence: TGTGCCAGCAGCCCCAGGGGACCCTACGAGCAGTACTTC.

Written as DNA, the CDR3 is TGTGCCAGCAGTACCAGGGATCCCTACAATGAGCAGTTCTTC. It translates to CASSTRDPYNEQFF. V and J are TRBV5-6 and TRBJ2-1, with D possibly TRBD1 on 5 matching bases. This CDR3 is built from 14 residues. V lost 5 bases and J 2 bases, leaving 11 bases between the germline ends. The germline gives CDR1 SGHDT, CDR2 YYEEEE.

The CDR3 DNA is TGTGCCAGCAGTTTAGGGGGTTGGTCTCGCTACGAGCAGTACTTC. It translates to CASSLGGWSRYEQYF. The chain has TRBV6-5 and TRBJ2-7, with a tentative D call TRBD1 (6 bases). CDR1 is MNHEY, CDR2 SVGAGI, per germline. The CDR3 spans 15 residues. The V and J ends lost 4 bases and 3 bases respectively, with 16 bases between them.

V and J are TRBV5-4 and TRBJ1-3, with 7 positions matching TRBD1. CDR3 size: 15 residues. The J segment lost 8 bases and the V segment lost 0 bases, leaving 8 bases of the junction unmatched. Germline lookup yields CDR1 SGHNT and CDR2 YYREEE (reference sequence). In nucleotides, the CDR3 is TGTGCCAGCAGCTTGGGGGACAGCCGTCTCGACACCATATATTTT. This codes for CASSLGDSRLDTIYF.

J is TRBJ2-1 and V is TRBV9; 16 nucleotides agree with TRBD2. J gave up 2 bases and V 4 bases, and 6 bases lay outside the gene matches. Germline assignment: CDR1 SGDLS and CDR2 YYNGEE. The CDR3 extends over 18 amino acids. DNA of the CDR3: TGTGCCAGCAGCCCCGGGACTAGCGGGAGGGTCCCCTACAATGAGCAGTTCTTC. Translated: CASSPGTSGRVPYNEQFF. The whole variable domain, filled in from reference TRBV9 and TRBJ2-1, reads DSGVTQTPKHLITATGQRVTLRCSPRSGDLSVYWYQQSLDQGLQFLIQYYNGEERAKGNILERFSAQQFPDLHSELNLSSLELGDSALYFCASSPGTSGRVPYNEQFFGPGTRLTVL.

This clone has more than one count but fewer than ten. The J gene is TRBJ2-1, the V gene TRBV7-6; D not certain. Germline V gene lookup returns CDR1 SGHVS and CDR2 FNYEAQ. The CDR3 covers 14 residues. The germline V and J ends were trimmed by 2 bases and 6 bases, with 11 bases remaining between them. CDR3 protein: CASSLYQSANEQFF. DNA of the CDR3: TGTGCCAGCAGCTTATACCAGTCCGCCAATGAGCAGTTCTTC.

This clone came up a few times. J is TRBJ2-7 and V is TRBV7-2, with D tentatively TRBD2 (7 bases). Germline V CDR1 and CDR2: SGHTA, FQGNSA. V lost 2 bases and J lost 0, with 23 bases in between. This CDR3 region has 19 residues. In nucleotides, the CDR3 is TGTGCCAGCAGCTTATGGGGGGGCAGGAGCGGGTCGAGCTCCTACGAGCAGTACTTC. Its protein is CASSLWGGRSGSSSYEQYF.

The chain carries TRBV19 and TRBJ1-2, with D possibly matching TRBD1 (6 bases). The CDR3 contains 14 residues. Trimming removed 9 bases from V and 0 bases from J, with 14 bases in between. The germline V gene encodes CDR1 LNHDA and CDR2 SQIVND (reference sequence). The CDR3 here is CASRDRRANYGYTF. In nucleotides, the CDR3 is TGTGCCAGCCGTGACAGGAGAGCTAACTATGGCTACACCTTC.

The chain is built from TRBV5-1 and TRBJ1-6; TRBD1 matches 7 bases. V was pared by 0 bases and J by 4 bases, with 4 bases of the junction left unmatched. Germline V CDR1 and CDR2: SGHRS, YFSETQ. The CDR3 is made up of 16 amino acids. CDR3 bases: TGCGCCAGCAGCTTGGCTGACAGGGAATATAATTCACCCCTCCACTTT. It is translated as CASSLADREYNSPLHF.

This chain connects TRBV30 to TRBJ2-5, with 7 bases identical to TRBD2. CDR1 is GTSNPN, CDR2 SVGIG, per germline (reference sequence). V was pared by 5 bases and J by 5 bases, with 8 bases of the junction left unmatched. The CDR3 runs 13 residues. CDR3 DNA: TGTGCCTGGGAGCGGGATGAGATGGAGACCCAGTACTTC. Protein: CAWERDEMETQYF. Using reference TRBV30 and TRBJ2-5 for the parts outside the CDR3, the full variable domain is SQTIHQWPATLVQPVGSPLSLECTVEGTSNPNLYWYRQAAGRGLQLLFYSVGIGQISSEVPQNLSASRPQDRQFILSSKKLLLSDSGFYLCAWERDEMETQYFGPGTRLLVL.

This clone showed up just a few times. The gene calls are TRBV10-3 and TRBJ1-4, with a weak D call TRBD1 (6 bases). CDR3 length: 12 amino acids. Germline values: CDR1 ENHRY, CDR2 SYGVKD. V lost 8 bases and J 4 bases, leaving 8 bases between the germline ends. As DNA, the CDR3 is TGTGCCATCGGACAGCTTAATGAAAAACTGTTTTTT. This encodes CAIGQLNEKLFF.

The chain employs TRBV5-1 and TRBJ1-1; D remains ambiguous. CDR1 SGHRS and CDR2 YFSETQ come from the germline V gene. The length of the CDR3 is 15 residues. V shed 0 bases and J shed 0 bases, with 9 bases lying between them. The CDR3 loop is CASSLGYTLNTEAFF. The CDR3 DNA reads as TGCGCCAGCAGCTTGGGGTACACCTTGAACACTGAAGCTTTCTTT.

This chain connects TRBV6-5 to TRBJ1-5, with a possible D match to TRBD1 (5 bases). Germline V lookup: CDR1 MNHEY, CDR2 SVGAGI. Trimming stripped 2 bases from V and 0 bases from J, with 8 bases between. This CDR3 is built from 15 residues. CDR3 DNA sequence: TGTGCCAGCAGTTACAGGGGTAGTAGCAATCAGCCCCAGCATTTT. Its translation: CASSYRGSSNQPQHF.

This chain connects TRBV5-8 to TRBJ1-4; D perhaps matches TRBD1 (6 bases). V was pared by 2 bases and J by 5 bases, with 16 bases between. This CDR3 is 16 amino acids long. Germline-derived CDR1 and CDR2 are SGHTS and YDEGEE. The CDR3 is CASSFLTGTRNEKLFF. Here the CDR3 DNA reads TGTGCCAGCAGCTTTCTAACCGGGACAAGGAATGAAAAACTGTTTTTT.

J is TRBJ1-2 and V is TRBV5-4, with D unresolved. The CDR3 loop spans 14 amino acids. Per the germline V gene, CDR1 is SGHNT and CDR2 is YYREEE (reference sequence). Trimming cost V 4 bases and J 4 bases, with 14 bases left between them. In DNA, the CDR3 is TGTGCCAGCAGCGAAAGTCAGCGGGCCTATGGCTACACCTTC. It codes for CASSESQRAYGYTF.

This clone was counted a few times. The CDR3 region has the DNA TGTGCCTGGAATCAGGGAACAACTAATGAAAAACTGTTTTTT. Translating it yields CAWNQGTTNEKLFF. The chain is built from TRBV30 and TRBJ1-4; possible D gene TRBD1, 5 bases. Germline V gene lookup returns CDR1 GTSNPN and CDR2 SVGIG (reference sequence). CDR3 length equals 14 residues. Between the trimmed V and J ends, which lost 4 bases and 0 bases, there was a span of 9 bases.

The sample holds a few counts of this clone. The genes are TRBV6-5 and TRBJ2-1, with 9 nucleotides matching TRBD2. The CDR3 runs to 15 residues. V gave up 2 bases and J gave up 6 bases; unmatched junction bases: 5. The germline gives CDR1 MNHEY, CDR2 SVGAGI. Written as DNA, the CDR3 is TGTGCCAGCAGTTACGGAGGGACTAGCACCAATGAGCAGTTCTTC. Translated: CASSYGGTSTNEQFF.

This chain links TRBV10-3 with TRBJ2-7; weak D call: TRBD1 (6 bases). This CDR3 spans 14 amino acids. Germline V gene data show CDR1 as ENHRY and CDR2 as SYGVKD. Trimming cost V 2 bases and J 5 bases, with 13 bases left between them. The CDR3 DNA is TGTGCCATCAGTGAGGGACAGTCGGGTCACGAGCAGTACTTC. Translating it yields CAISEGQSGHEQYF.

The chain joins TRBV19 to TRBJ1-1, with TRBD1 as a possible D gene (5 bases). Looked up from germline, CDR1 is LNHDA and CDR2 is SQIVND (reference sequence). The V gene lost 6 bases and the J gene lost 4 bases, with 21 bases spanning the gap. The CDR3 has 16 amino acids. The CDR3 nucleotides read TGTGCCAGTAGCCCGACAAGCCGCCGGGGGTTCACTGAAGCTTTCTTT. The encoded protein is CASSPTSRRGFTEAFF.

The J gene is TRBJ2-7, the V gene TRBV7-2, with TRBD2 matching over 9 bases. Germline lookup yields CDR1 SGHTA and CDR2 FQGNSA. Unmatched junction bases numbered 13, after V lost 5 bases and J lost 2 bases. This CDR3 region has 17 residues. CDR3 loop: CASSPEGASGAPYEQYF. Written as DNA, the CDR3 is TGTGCCAGCAGCCCAGAGGGAGCTAGCGGGGCGCCCTACGAGCAGTACTTC.